This TCR beta chain was documented in a study of blood T cell repertoires in COVID-19. For the study at large: Sample material is recorded as cDNA or gDNA derived from T cells, B-cell-depleted T cells, or PBMCs.

In the original analysis: Amplifying reference gene primers gave estimates of nucleated cell counts. Clones were read by immunoSEQ multiplex PCR, and TCRdb kept only the in-frame ones, dropping some. V, J and clone size were drawn from that table, and D and trimming were deduced from the DNA. The sample records some 220,000 clones, 83% being singletons. This clone was observed at least ten times. Germline assignment: CDR1 SGHTA and CDR2 FQGNSA. Trimming shortened V by 1 base and J by 7 bases, and 11 bases separated the two germline ends. The CDR3 runs 14 residues. The receptor was isolated from a human donor in a cohort sampled during active COVID-19. V usage is TRBV7-2 and J usage is TRBJ1-5; D call uncertain. Sequencing was performed on peripheral blood. CDR3 region: CASSLGVSAQPQHF. For the CDR3, the DNA is TGTGCCAGCAGCTTAGGGGTCAGCGCGCAGCCCCAGCATTTT.